The rows below give T cell receptor beta chains drawn from one sample of a study of identical twins. One entry per CDR3 protein, called by TCRdb with MiXCR from the 5' RACE reads. The data hold about 890,000 distinct CDR3 sequences, with over 9% observed a single time. This same sample was also part of a study on yellow fever vaccine responses in identical twins.

The sequenced material came from PBMCs. The receptors come from a woman aged 18-29 years in good health. CDR3s include the opening cysteine and the closing phenylalanine or tryptophan. The D gene is left open where the match is weak. Clone sizes are given selectively: once, few, many, or a class where the clone is expanded.

TRBV7-8	.	TRBJ2-1	.	TGTGCCAGCAGCTTGGGGGCAGGGAGTCAGCAGTTCTTC	CASSLGAGSQQFF
TRBV20-1	few	TRBJ2-3	.	TGCAGTGCTAGAGCTGTAGGGGCTAGCACAGATACGCAGTATTTT	CSARAVGASTDTQYF
TRBV12-3/TRBV12-4	few	TRBJ1-2	.	TGTGCCAGCAGTTTTACAGGGAACAACTATGGCTACACCTTC	CASSFTGNNYGYTF
TRBV29-1	many	TRBJ2-5	TRBD2	TGCAGCGTTGATAGGGGCGGTACTAGCGGGCCCTCAGAGACCCAGTACTTC	CSVDRGGTSGPSETQYF
TRBV24-1	few	TRBJ2-5	.	TGTGCCACCCCACACGGGCGGGACCGCCAAGAGACCCAGTACTTC	CATPHGRDRQETQYF
TRBV4-1	.	TRBJ2-3	.	TGCGCCAGCAGCTCCCGGGGAGGGGGCGCGGCCGGAGATACGCAGTATTTT	CASSSRGGGAAGDTQYF
TRBV29-1	few	TRBJ2-7	TRBD2	TGCAGCGTTGAAGACAGAGGGAGGGTTTTACCCTACGAGCAGTACTTC	CSVEDRGRVLPYEQYF
TRBV29-1	many	TRBJ2-1	.	TGCAGCGTCTGCATCACTATGAATGAGCAGTTCTTC	CSVCITMNEQFF
TRBV7-8	few	TRBJ2-2	.	TGTGCCAGCAGCTTAGCGACATCCCCCGGGGAGCTGTTTTTT	CASSLATSPGELFF
TRBV27	once	TRBJ2-2	.	TGTGCCAGCAGTCCTACGGACGGATCGAACACCGGGGAGCTGTTTTTT	CASSPTDGSNTGELFF
TRBV7-9	.	TRBJ2-5	.	TGTGCCAGCAGCTTAGTCGGCAGGGCGGGCGGAGAGACCCAGTACTTC	CASSLVGRAGGETQYF
TRBV9	.	TRBJ1-3	.	TGTGCCAGCAGCGTAGGGGGGCAATCAGGAAACACCATATATTTT	CASSVGGQSGNTIYF
TRBV6-5	.	TRBJ2-5	TRBD2	TGTGCCAGCAGTTTGGACCGGACTAGCGGGAGTGAGACCCAGTACTTC	CASSLDRTSGSETQYF
TRBV5-1	many	TRBJ1-1	TRBD1	TGCGCCAGCACCCCGGGACAGGGGTTCACTGAAGCTTTCTTT	CASTPGQGFTEAFF
TRBV12-3/TRBV12-4	few	TRBJ2-2	TRBD2	TGTGCCAGCAGTTCGGGACTAGCGAAGGCCGGGGAGCTGTTTTTT	CASSSGLAKAGELFF
TRBV29-1	many	TRBJ2-7	TRBD2	TGCAGCGTTGAAGATGGAAAGCGGGGGCCTTACGAGCAGTACTTC	CSVEDGKRGPYEQYF
TRBV29-1	few	TRBJ2-2	TRBD2	TGCAGCGGGGACTATACCCATAGGGAGACCGGGGAGCTGTTTTTT	CSGDYTHRETGELFF
TRBV27	few	TRBJ2-2	TRBD1	TGTGCCAGCGGAACAGGGGGCCGGAACACCGGGGAGCTGTTTTTT	CASGTGGRNTGELFF
TRBV29-1	few	TRBJ1-2	.	TGCAGCGTTGAGTCGACAGAAACTTACTATGGCTACACCTTC	CSVESTETYYGYTF
TRBV20-1	few	TRBJ2-7	.	TGCAGTGCTAGAGGGGTGGGGAGAGCCTACGAGCAGTACTTC	CSARGVGRAYEQYF
TRBV5-1	.	TRBJ1-2	.	TGCGCCAGCAGCTTGGGGGAAGGGGATGGCTACACCTTC	CASSLGEGDGYTF
TRBV12-3/TRBV12-4	many	TRBJ1-1	TRBD1	TGTGCCAGCAGTCCCTCGTCAGGGGGCACTGAAGCTTTCTTT	CASSPSSGGTEAFF
TRBV6-5	.	TRBJ2-1	TRBD2	TGTGCCAGCAGTTATAAGGCGGGGGGAATTGGTGAGCAGTTCTTC	CASSYKAGGIGEQFF
TRBV10-3	few	TRBJ2-5	.	TGTGCCATCAGTGTGGGTCGGATGGGGGAGACCCAGTACTTC	CAISVGRMGETQYF
TRBV11-3	few	TRBJ2-2	.	TGTGCCAGCGCCAGGGGGGTAACCGGGGAGCTGTTTTTT	CASARGVTGELFF
TRBV7-8	few	TRBJ2-3	.	TGTGCCAGCAGCACCCCAGGATTGGCGATCTCTGAAGATACGCAGTATTTT	CASSTPGLAISEDTQYF
TRBV24-1	many	TRBJ2-1	TRBD2	TGTGCCACCAGTGAGACCGGGACTAGCGGGCCAGAGGATGAGCAGTTCTTC	CATSETGTSGPEDEQFF
TRBV10-3	.	TRBJ2-7	.	TGTGCCATCAGAGGGGACTCCCCTAACGAGCAGTACTTC	CAIRGDSPNEQYF
TRBV10-2	few	TRBJ2-5	TRBD1	TGCGCCAGCATGAGGGACAGGGGGCAAGAGACCCAGTACTTC	CASMRDRGQETQYF
TRBV4-1	.	TRBJ1-5	TRBD1	TGCGCCAGCAGCCAAGGGGACAGCACGAATCAGCCCCAGCATTTT	CASSQGDSTNQPQHF
TRBV20-1	.	TRBJ1-3	.	TGCAGTGGGCAGGTTGGAAACACCATATATTTT	CSGQVGNTIYF
TRBV2	.	TRBJ1-1	.	TGTGCCACCCTCACGCAGGGGAACACTGAAGCTTTCTTT	CATLTQGNTEAFF
TRBV12-3/TRBV12-4	few	TRBJ2-5	.	TGTGCCAGCAGTTCGCGCCCCGCGGCAGTCCAAGAGACCCAGTACTTC	CASSSRPAAVQETQYF
TRBV5-1	few	TRBJ1-1	.	TGCGCCAGCAACATTGGGGGGGCGAACACTGAAGCTTTCTTT	CASNIGGANTEAFF
TRBV7-2	few	TRBJ2-1	.	TGTGCCAGCAGCCAGGGGCCTCCGACCCACAATGAGCAGTTCTTC	CASSQGPPTHNEQFF
TRBV6-1	.	TRBJ2-2	.	TGTGCCAGCAGTGAAGCGCGGGTGAACACCGGGGAGCTGTTTTTT	CASSEARVNTGELFF
TRBV27	many	TRBJ1-1	TRBD1	TGTGCCAGCAGTTTTGGACAGGGGGGCACTGAAGCTTTCTTT	CASSFGQGGTEAFF
TRBV9	few	TRBJ1-2	TRBD1	TGTGCCAGCAGCGAGGGGGCAGCCATTAACTATGGCTACACCTTC	CASSEGAAINYGYTF
TRBV6-5	.	TRBJ2-1	TRBD1	TGTGCCAGCAGTTGGACAGGGGGCCAGGTCAGGGAGCAGTTCTTC	CASSWTGGQVREQFF
TRBV5-5	many	TRBJ1-2	TRBD1	TGTGCCAGCAGTCAGACAGGGTTCGACTATGGCTACACCTTC	CASSQTGFDYGYTF
TRBV5-5	.	TRBJ2-4	TRBD1	TGTGCCAGCAGCAAAGGGGGCGCGGAAGCCAAAAACATTCAGTACTTC	CASSKGGAEAKNIQYF
TRBV28	.	TRBJ2-7	.	TGTGCCAGCAGTTTAATAAGCGACTCCTACGAGCAGTACTTC	CASSLISDSYEQYF
TRBV6-1	many	TRBJ1-4	.	TGTGCCAGCCGACGGACAACTAATGAAAAACTGTTTTTT	CASRRTTNEKLFF
TRBV11-1	few	TRBJ2-1	TRBD2	TGTGCCAGCAGCCCCGGGACTAGCGGGTTCGACTCCTACAATGAGCAGTTCTTC	CASSPGTSGFDSYNEQFF
TRBV12-3/TRBV12-4	few	TRBJ2-1	.	TGTGCCAGCAGTTCCAGTCGTGAGATTCCTACGGATGAGCAGTTCTTC	CASSSSREIPTDEQFF
TRBV2	.	TRBJ2-3	TRBD2	TGTGCCAGGACTAGACGGGAGGGCACAGATACGCAGTATTTT	CARTRREGTDTQYF
TRBV4-1	many	TRBJ2-3	.	TGCGCCAGCAGCCCACGACAGACCCTCACAGATACGCAGTATTTT	CASSPRQTLTDTQYF
TRBV11-2	few	TRBJ2-7	.	TGTGCCAGCAGCTTAAAGGCGGACCGGAGGGTCTACGAGCAGTACTTC	CASSLKADRRVYEQYF
TRBV12-3/TRBV12-4	.	TRBJ1-1	TRBD1	TGTGCCAGCAGTGGAACCCCGCCAGGGGGCACTGAAGCTTTCTTT	CASSGTPPGGTEAFF
TRBV28	few	TRBJ2-5	TRBD2	TGTGCCAGCAGGCCTACAGGGACTAGCGGGAGGCAGACCCAGTACTTC	CASRPTGTSGRQTQYF
TRBV9	few	TRBJ2-1	TRBD2	TGTGCCAGCAGCATTCTGAGCGGGAGCTCCTACAATGAGCAGTTCTTC	CASSILSGSSYNEQFF
TRBV6-1	.	TRBJ2-3	TRBD2	TGTGCCAGCACCCTCGAATGGACTAGCTCAGGCACAGATACGCAGTATTTT	CASTLEWTSSGTDTQYF
TRBV10-3	.	TRBJ2-3	TRBD2	TGTGCCATCAGTCGAGGGGGACTAGCTGGAGATACGCAGTATTTT	CAISRGGLAGDTQYF
TRBV5-1	.	TRBJ2-5	.	TGCGCCAGCAGCTTGGTGAGCGGGACACCCCAAGAGACCCAGTACTTC	CASSLVSGTPQETQYF
TRBV12-3/TRBV12-4	few	TRBJ2-1	.	TGTGCCAGCAATCTGGGGGCCTCCTACAATGAGCAGTTCTTC	CASNLGASYNEQFF
TRBV25-1	few	TRBJ2-2	.	TGTGCCAGCAGTGGGCCAAGTGTCGGGGAGCTGTTTTTT	CASSGPSVGELFF
TRBV20-1	.	TRBJ1-6	TRBD1	TGCAGTGCTATCCATTGGGACAGTCCTTATAATTCACCCCTCCACTTT	CSAIHWDSPYNSPLHF
TRBV27	.	TRBJ2-1	.	TGTGCCAGCAGTTTGGGGAGCGGGATCGCTAGGGGGGATGAGCAGTTCTTC	CASSLGSGIARGDEQFF